Following are 6 T cell receptor beta chains from one sample sequenced in a study of neurological immune-mediated disorders. Indicated time point: longitudinal time-point 1 (baseline). TCRdb passed the 5' RACE reads through MiXCR, listing each CDR3 protein once. The sample consists of 50,000 to 70,000 distinct CDR3 sequences, about 10% of them appearing once. What was sequenced was PBMCs. The origin of the receptors is a male donor with HTLV-1-associated myelopathy (HAM/TSP).

This clonotype was observed many times. The rearrangement uses TRBV6-6 and TRBJ2-7, with 9 bases lining up with TRBD1. The trim removed 6 bases at V and 6 bases at J, leaving 6 bases unmatched. The germline V gene has CDR1 MNHNY and CDR2 SVGAGI (reference sequence). This CDR3 has 13 residues. The CDR3 nucleotides are TGTGCCAGCAGCGCACAGGGGGCTGGCGAGCAGTACTTC. Encoded protein: CASSAQGAGEQYF.

This clonotype was counted ten times or more. The chain uses TRBV18 and TRBJ2-3, with D hard to call. This CDR3 region has 19 residues. Trimming cost V 3 bases and J 2 bases, with 24 bases left between them. Germline CDR1 reads KGHSH; CDR2 reads LQKENI. The chain's CDR3 is CASSPLFIWGSGSTDTQYF. CDR3 nucleotides: TGTGCCAGCTCACCCCTCTTTATATGGGGAAGTGGATCCACAGATACGCAGTATTTT. The whole variable domain, filled in from reference TRBV18 and TRBJ2-3, reads NAGVMQNPRHLVRRRGQEARLRCSPMKGHSHVYWYRQLPEEGLKFMVYLQKENIIDESGMPKERFSAEFPKEGPSILRIQQVVRGDSAAYFCASSPLFIWGSGSTDTQYFGPGTRLTVL.

This clonotype appeared many times. The rearrangement uses TRBV4-3 and TRBJ1-4; 7 positions match TRBD1. The CDR3 sequence is 15 residues long. Germline V gives CDR1 LGHNA, CDR2 YSLEER. V lost 0 bases and J lost 7; bases outside the gene matches: 5. The CDR3 region is CASSQDHRGGEKLFF. Written as DNA, the CDR3 is TGCGCCAGCAGCCAAGATCACAGGGGTGGTGAAAAACTGTTTTTT.

This clonotype has at least ten counts. The chain uses TRBV5-1 and TRBJ2-3, with 8 bases fitting TRBD1. The CDR3 has 14 residues. V dropped 4 bases and J dropped 4; count of bases not matched to a gene: 5. From germline, CDR1 is SGHRS and CDR2 YFSETQ. DNA for the CDR3: TGCGCCAGCAGCCCCGGACAGGGCCCAGATACGCAGTATTTT. Translated, it gives CASSPGQGPDTQYF.

The CDR3 DNA is TGTGCCAGCAGCCATAGACACCGGGACAGGGGGCATGAGCAGTTCTTC. It is translated as CASSHRHRDRGHEQFF. The J gene is TRBJ2-1, the V gene TRBV7-2, with 12 bases that match TRBD1. V lost 5 bases, J lost 8 bases, and 10 bases stayed unmatched. Germline V CDR1 and CDR2: SGHTA, FQGNSA. CDR3 size: 16 residues.

Ten or more counts support this clonotype. The chain joins TRBV4-3 to TRBJ1-1; possible D gene TRBD1, 5 bases. CDR1 and CDR2 from the germline V gene are LGHNA and YSLEER. The CDR3 runs to 14 residues. V was clipped by 0 bases and J by 5 bases, with 10 bases between them. CDR3 residues: CASSQDGGGTEAFF. CDR3 nucleotides: TGCGCCAGCAGCCAAGATGGGGGGGGGACTGAAGCTTTCTTT.